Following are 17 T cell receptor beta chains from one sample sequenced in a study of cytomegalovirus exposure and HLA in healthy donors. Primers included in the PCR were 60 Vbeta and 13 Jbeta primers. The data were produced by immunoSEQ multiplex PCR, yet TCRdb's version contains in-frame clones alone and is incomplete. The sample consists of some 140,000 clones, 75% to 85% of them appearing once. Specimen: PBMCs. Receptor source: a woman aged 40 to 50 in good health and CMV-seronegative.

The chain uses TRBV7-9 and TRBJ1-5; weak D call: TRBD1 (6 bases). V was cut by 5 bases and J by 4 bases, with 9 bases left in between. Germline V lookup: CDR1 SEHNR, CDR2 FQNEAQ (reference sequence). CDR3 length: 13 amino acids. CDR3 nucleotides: TGTGCCAGCAGCACCAGGGGTAATCAGCCCCAGCATTTT. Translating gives CASSTRGNQPQHF.

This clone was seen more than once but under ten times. CDR3 nucleotides: TGTGCCAGCATACCCGGCGGACAGCGGAACACTGAAGCTTTCTTT. It is translated as CASIPGGQRNTEAFF. This chain uses TRBV5-6 with TRBJ1-1; TRBD1 is a possible D gene (6 bases). V shed 6 bases and J shed 1 base, with 16 bases lying between them. Germline V gene lookup returns CDR1 SGHDT and CDR2 YYEEEE. CDR3 length equals 15 residues.

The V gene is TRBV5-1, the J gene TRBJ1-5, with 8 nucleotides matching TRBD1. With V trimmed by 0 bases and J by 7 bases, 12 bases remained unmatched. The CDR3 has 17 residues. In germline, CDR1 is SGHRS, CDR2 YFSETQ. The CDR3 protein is CASSLAVVATGVQPQHF. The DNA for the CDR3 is TGCGCCAGCAGCTTGGCCGTGGTGGCGACAGGGGTCCAGCCCCAGCATTTT.

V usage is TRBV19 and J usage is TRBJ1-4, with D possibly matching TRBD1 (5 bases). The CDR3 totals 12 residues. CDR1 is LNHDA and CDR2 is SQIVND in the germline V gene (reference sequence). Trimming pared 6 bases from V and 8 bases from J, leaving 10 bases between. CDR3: CASRGGGEKLFF. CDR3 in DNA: TGTGCCAGTAGGGGGGGAGGGGAAAAACTGTTTTTT.

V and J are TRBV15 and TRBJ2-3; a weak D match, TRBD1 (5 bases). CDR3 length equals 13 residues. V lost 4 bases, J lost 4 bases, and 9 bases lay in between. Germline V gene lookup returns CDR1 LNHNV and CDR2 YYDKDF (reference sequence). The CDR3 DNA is TGTGCCACCAGCAACCTCAGGGCAGATACGCAGTATTTT. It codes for CATSNLRADTQYF. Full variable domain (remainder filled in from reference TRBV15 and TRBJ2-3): DAMVIQNPRYQVTQFGKPVTLSCSQTLNHNVMYWYQQKSSQAPKLLFHYYDKDFNNEADTPDNFQSRRPNTSFCFLDIRSPGLGDTAMYLCATSNLRADTQYFGPGTRLTVL.

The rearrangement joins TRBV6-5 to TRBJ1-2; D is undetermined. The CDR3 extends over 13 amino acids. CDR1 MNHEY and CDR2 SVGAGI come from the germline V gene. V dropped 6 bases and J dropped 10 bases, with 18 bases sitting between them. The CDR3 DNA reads TGTGCCAGCAGGGCGGTCCCTGGAGGTGTCTACACCTTC. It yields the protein CASRAVPGGVYTF.

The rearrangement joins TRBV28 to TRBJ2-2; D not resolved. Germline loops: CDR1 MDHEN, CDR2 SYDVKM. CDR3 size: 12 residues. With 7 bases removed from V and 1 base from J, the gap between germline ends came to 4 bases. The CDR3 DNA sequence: TGTGCCAGCACGGGGAACACCGGGGAGCTGTTTTTT. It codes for CASTGNTGELFF.

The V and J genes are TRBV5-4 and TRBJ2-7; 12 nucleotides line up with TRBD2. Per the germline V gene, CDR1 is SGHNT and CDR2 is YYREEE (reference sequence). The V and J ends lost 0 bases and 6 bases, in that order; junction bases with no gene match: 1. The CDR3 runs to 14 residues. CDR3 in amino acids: CASSLVLAGGEQYF. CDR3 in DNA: TGTGCCAGCAGCTTGGTACTAGCGGGGGGCGAGCAGTACTTC.

CDR3 loop: CASSERQDYGYTF. The CDR3 DNA sequence: TGTGCCAGCAGCGAGCGACAGGACTATGGCTACACCTTC. The chain recombines TRBV4-2 with TRBJ1-2; the D gene is possibly TRBD1 (6 bases). Trimming cost V 5 bases and J 3 bases, with 10 bases left between them. The CDR3 consists of 13 residues. Germline CDR1 reads LGHNA; CDR2 reads YNFKEQ.

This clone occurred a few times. For the CDR3, the DNA is TGTGCCAGCAGCTTAGTAGGGGGATCTAACTATGGCTACACCTTC. It is translated as CASSLVGGSNYGYTF. This chain links TRBV13 with TRBJ1-2, with D tentatively TRBD1 (6 bases). The CDR3 contains 15 residues. With 1 base removed from V and 0 bases from J, the gap between germline ends came to 9 bases. Germline loops: CDR1 PRHDT, CDR2 FYEKMQ (reference sequence).

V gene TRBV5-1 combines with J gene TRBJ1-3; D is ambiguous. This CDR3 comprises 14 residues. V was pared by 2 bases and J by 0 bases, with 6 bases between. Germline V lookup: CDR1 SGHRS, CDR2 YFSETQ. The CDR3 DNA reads TGCGCCAGCAGCTTCGCAGGCTCTGGAAACACCATATATTTT. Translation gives CASSFAGSGNTIYF.

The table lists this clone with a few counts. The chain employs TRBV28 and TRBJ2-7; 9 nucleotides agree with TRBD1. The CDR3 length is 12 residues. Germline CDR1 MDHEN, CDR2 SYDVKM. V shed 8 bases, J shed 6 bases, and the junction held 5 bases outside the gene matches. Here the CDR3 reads CASSTGGGEQYF. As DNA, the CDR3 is TGTGCCAGCTCTACAGGGGGCGGCGAGCAGTACTTC.

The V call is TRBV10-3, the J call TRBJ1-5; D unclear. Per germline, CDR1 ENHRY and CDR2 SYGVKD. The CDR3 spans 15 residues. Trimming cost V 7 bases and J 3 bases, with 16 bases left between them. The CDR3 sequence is CAIKDEGRFNQPQHF. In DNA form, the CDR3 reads TGTGCCATCAAGGACGAAGGGAGATTCAATCAGCCCCAGCATTTT.

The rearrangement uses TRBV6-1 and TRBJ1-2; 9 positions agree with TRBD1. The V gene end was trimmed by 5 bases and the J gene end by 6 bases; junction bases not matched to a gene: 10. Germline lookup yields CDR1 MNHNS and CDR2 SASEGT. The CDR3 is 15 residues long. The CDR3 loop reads CASSTPGQGGHGYTF. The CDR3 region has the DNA TGTGCCAGCAGTACGCCGGGACAGGGAGGACATGGCTACACCTTC.

CDR3 nucleotides: TGTGCCAGCTCACCACTCGCAGTCGACACTGAAGCTTTCTTT. Its translation is CASSPLAVDTEAFF. This chain connects TRBV18 to TRBJ1-1, with D hard to call. CDR3 length equals 14 residues. The V end lost 1 base, the J end lost 3 bases, and 9 bases lay between the germline ends. Germline V lookup: CDR1 KGHSH, CDR2 LQKENI.

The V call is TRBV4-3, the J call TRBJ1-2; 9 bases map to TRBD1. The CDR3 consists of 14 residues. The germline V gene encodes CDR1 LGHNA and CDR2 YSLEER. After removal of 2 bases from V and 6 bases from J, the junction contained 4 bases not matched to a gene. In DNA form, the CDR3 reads TGCGCCAGCAGCCAAACAGGGGGCTTCCATGGCTACACCTTC. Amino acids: CASSQTGGFHGYTF.

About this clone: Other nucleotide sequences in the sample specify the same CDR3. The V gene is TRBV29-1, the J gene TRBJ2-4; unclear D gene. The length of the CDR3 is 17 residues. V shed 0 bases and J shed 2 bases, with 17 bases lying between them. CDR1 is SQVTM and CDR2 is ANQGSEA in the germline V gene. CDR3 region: CSVEEVSNYVTKNIQYF. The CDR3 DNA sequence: TGCAGCGTTGAAGAAGTTAGTAACTATGTGACCAAAAACATTCAGTACTTC.